One sample yielded the 22 T cell receptor beta chains listed below, sequenced in a study of blood T cell repertoires in COVID-19. TCRdb keeps only in-frame clones here, not all; method: immunoSEQ multiplex PCR. In the table there are approximately 210,000 clones, approximately 82% of which are singletons. The sequencing sample was made of peripheral blood. Every receptor here comes from an elderly woman with acute or convalescent COVID-19.

The CDR3 spells CASSLRGGATYNEQFF. CDR3 bases: TGTGCCAGCAGCTTACGGGGGGGGGCCACCTACAATGAGCAGTTCTTC. J is TRBJ2-1 and V is TRBV7-2; the match to TRBD2 covers 8 bases. Germline lookup yields CDR1 SGHTA and CDR2 FQGNSA. V lost 2 bases, J lost 2 bases, and 5 bases stayed unmatched. The length of the CDR3 is 16 residues.

J is TRBJ1-4 and V is TRBV5-1; TRBD1 matches at 7 bases. This CDR3 is built from 15 residues. CDR1 SGHRS and CDR2 YFSETQ come from the germline V gene. V lost 5 bases to trimming and J lost 4 bases; unmatched junction nucleotides: 8. CDR3 DNA sequence: TGCGCCAGCAGAAATACGGGGACAGTTAATGAAAAACTGTTTTTT. It encodes CASRNTGTVNEKLFF.

In its sample, this clone was seen once. This chain joins TRBV5-5 and TRBJ1-4; D gene ambiguous. CDR3 length equals 14 residues. From germline, CDR1 is SGHKS and CDR2 YYEKEE (reference sequence). Trimming cost V 4 bases and J 8 bases, with 15 bases left between them. The chain's CDR3 is CASSLQTLREKLFF. Written as DNA, the CDR3 is TGTGCCAGCAGCCTACAGACCTTGAGAGAAAAACTGTTTTTT.

For the CDR3, the DNA is TGTGCCAGCAGCTTTTCTTCAGCGGGGAGGGCCGGGGAGCTGTTTTTT. Its translation is CASSFSSAGRAGELFF. J is TRBJ2-2 and V is TRBV5-4, with 7 bases lining up with TRBD2. CDR1 and CDR2 from the germline V gene are SGHNT and YYREEE (reference sequence). The V and J ends lost 2 bases and 6 bases, in that order; junction bases with no gene match: 10. The CDR3 consists of 16 residues.

The V and J genes are TRBV24-1 and TRBJ1-5; 7 nucleotides align to TRBD1. The CDR3 is 15 amino acids. V shed 6 bases, J shed 4 bases, and the junction held 8 bases outside the gene matches. Germline V gene lookup returns CDR1 KGHDR and CDR2 SFDVKD. The CDR3 loop is CATSSTGLRNQPQHF. CDR3 coding DNA: TGTGCCACCAGTTCGACAGGGTTAAGAAATCAGCCCCAGCATTTT.

The chain carries TRBV10-3 and TRBJ1-5; D is uncertain. The length of the CDR3 is 13 residues. CDR1 is ENHRY and CDR2 is SYGVKD in the germline V gene. V dropped 3 bases and J dropped 9 bases, with 12 bases sitting between them. The CDR3 nucleotides read TGTGCCATCAGTGATAATAGAGGTGGGCCCCAGCATTTT. Translating it yields CAISDNRGGPQHF.

The gene calls are TRBV4-2 and TRBJ2-7; 13 positions agree with TRBD2. In germline, CDR1 is LGHNA, CDR2 YNFKEQ. The CDR3 is 19 residues long. Germline trimming cut 3 bases from V and 4 bases from J; bases unmatched to any gene: 15. This CDR3 is CASSQTLPGLAGIQYEQYF. In DNA form, the CDR3 reads TGTGCCAGCAGCCAGACCCTGCCGGGACTAGCGGGGATACAGTACGAGCAGTACTTC.

The genes are TRBV7-3 and TRBJ2-3, with D perhaps TRBD2 (5 bases). V was cut by 5 bases and J by 8 bases, with 20 bases left in between. This CDR3 is 15 amino acids long. Germline CDR1 SGHTA, CDR2 FQGTGA. CDR3 region: CASSELGSGPVTQYF. CDR3 bases: TGTGCCAGCAGCGAACTAGGGTCGGGTCCAGTTACGCAGTATTTT.

The chain is built from TRBV10-3 and TRBJ2-5; TRBD1 agrees at 7 bases. The CDR3 has 14 amino acids. Unmatched junction bases numbered 8, after V lost 5 bases and J lost 5 bases. Germline V lookup: CDR1 ENHRY, CDR2 SYGVKD. The CDR3 protein is CAISTGQAQETQYF. DNA of the CDR3: TGTGCCATCAGTACAGGACAGGCCCAGGAGACCCAGTACTTC.

V usage is TRBV19 and J usage is TRBJ2-3; no clear D. Germline CDR1 and CDR2: LNHDA and SQIVND (reference sequence). The germline V and J ends were trimmed by 3 bases and 2 bases, with 12 bases remaining between them. The CDR3 covers 15 residues. CDR3 nucleotides: TGTGCCAGTAGTATTAACAGACCCTCCACAGATACGCAGTATTTT. Amino acids: CASSINRPSTDTQYF.

The chain recombines TRBV27 with TRBJ1-1, with TRBD1 matching 8 bases. Losses at the gene ends were 1 base for V and 1 base for J; bases not matched to a gene: 2. Germline V gene lookup returns CDR1 MNHEY and CDR2 SMNVEV (reference sequence). The CDR3 runs to 15 residues. The CDR3 loop reads CASSLFGQGNTEAFF. The DNA for the CDR3 is TGTGCCAGCAGTTTATTCGGACAGGGGAACACTGAAGCTTTCTTT.

The chain employs TRBV7-7 and TRBJ2-2; 8 positions match TRBD1. Looked up from germline, CDR1 is SSHAT and CDR2 is FNYEAQ (reference sequence). The CDR3 has 16 amino acids. The junction had 11 bases not matched to a gene; V was cut back by 5 bases and J by 6 bases. CDR3: CASSLWGQETSGELFF. Here the CDR3 DNA reads TGTGCCAGCAGCCTCTGGGGACAGGAGACCTCCGGGGAGCTGTTTTTT.

This sequence joins TRBV2 and TRBJ1-1; D is possibly TRBD1 (5 bases). The CDR3 has 16 residues. V lost 2 bases and J lost 1, with 14 bases in between. The V gene's germline CDR1 is SNHLY and CDR2 FYNNEI. CDR3 coding DNA: TGTGCCAGCAGTGAACAGTGGGGCTTGGGGAACACTGAAGCTTTCTTT. It translates to CASSEQWGLGNTEAFF.

In this sample, this clone turned up once. This sequence joins TRBV6-5 and TRBJ1-6, with no clear D. Trimming took off 4 bases at V and 7 bases at J, with 11 bases between the two ends. Germline V gene sequence: CDR1 MNHEY, CDR2 SVGAGI. The CDR3 has 14 residues. The CDR3 DNA is TGTGCCAGCAGTTTCGAGCGATCCAATTCACCCCTCCACTTT. Its translation: CASSFERSNSPLHF.

The chain has TRBV13 and TRBJ1-1; TRBD1 matches at 8 bases. The V segment lost 5 bases and the J segment 2 bases; nucleotides outside the gene matches: 7. The germline CDR1 and CDR2 sequences are PRHDT and FYEKMQ (reference sequence). CDR3 length: 15 residues. The CDR3 DNA reads as TGTGCCAGCAGCCCCGGGACAGGTGTCAACACTGAAGCTTTCTTT. The encoded protein is CASSPGTGVNTEAFF.

This rearrangement joins TRBV25-1 to TRBJ2-4, with a weak D call TRBD2 (6 bases). The length of the CDR3 is 14 residues. Trimming removed 5 bases from V and 6 bases from J, with 14 bases in between. Germline V gene sequence: CDR1 MGHDK, CDR2 SYGVNS. The CDR3 sequence is CASSSYGGVNIQYF. The CDR3 DNA is TGTGCCAGCAGTTCGTACGGGGGTGTAAACATTCAGTACTTC.

The rearrangement links TRBV6-2 or TRBV6-3 to TRBJ2-7, with TRBD2 as a possible D gene (5 bases). Germline V gene data show CDR1 as MNHEY and CDR2 as SVGEGT. Trimming removed 2 bases at V and 0 bases at J, with 8 bases between. CDR3 length: 14 amino acids. CDR3 region: CASSYTGSSYEQYF. As DNA, the CDR3 is TGTGCCAGCAGTTACACGGGAAGCTCCTACGAGCAGTACTTC.

J is TRBJ1-4 and V is TRBV5-4; tentatively, D is TRBD1 (6 bases). The CDR3 extends over 16 amino acids. CDR1 and CDR2 from the germline V gene are SGHNT and YYREEE (reference sequence). V shed 0 bases and J shed 8 bases, with 17 bases lying between them. CDR3 coding DNA: TGTGCCAGCAGCTTGGGTGCCGGGGCTCAGGGGGAAAAACTGTTTTTT. Protein product: CASSLGAGAQGEKLFF.

This clone appeared a few times. The V and J genes are TRBV7-9 and TRBJ1-1; TRBD1 matches at 7 bases. Germline V gene sequence: CDR1 SEHNR, CDR2 FQNEAQ (reference sequence). The CDR3 runs 15 residues. V shed 1 base, J shed 2 bases, and the junction held 4 bases outside the gene matches. CDR3 bases: TGTGCCAGCAGCTTAGAAGGGGGCAGCAACACTGAAGCTTTCTTT. Protein sequence: CASSLEGGSNTEAFF.

This chain uses TRBV4-1 with TRBJ2-3; 8 positions agree with TRBD2. V trimming: 4 bases; J trimming: 2 bases; junction bases outside the gene matches: 11. CDR1 and CDR2 (germline): MGHRA, YSYEKL. The CDR3 extends over 17 amino acids. DNA of the CDR3: TGCGCCAGCAGCCCCCGCGCTAGCGGGCGAACCACAGATACGCAGTATTTT. Protein: CASSPRASGRTTDTQYF.

The chain joins TRBV7-2 to TRBJ1-2; TRBD1 agrees at 9 bases. V was clipped by 0 bases and J by 2 bases; unmatched bases: 7. There are 17 residues in the CDR3. Germline V CDR1 and CDR2: SGHTA, FQGNSA. CDR3 DNA sequence: TGTGCCAGCAGCTTAGCAGGGACAGGGAGGGCCAACTATGGCTACACCTTC. This encodes CASSLAGTGRANYGYTF. Full variable domain (rest looked up from reference TRBV7-2 and TRBJ1-2): GAGVSQSPSNKVTEKGKDVELRCDPISGHTALYWYRQSLGQGLEFLIYFQGNSAPDKSGLPSDRFSAERTGGSVSTLTIQRTQQEDSAVYLCASSLAGTGRANYGYTFGSGTRLTVV.

With respect to this clone: The sample has other DNA sequences that encode this CDR3 too. The genes are TRBV29-1 and TRBJ1-1, with TRBD1 identical over 10 bases. Germline V gives CDR1 SQVTM, CDR2 ANQGSEA. The CDR3 extends over 12 amino acids. With 7 bases clipped from V and 1 base from J, the junction kept 0 bases outside the gene matches. The CDR3 region has the DNA TGCAGCGGGGACAGGGGGAACACTGAAGCTTTCTTT. Translation gives CSGDRGNTEAFF.